The 21 T cell receptor beta chains below come from one sample, sequenced in a study of glioma-infiltrating T cells. TCR alpha and beta CDR3 regions were amplified from RNA using iRepertoire nested multiplex PCR. Using its own MiXCR run on the multiplex PCR reads, TCRdb lists one record per CDR3 protein. The sample contains approximately 45,000 distinct CDR3 sequences, 20% to 25% of which appear only once. The sample was glioma tissue, nonneoplastic brain tissue, or PBMCs (not recorded which). Receptor source: a human donor with low-grade glioma or glioblastoma, undergoing nonglioma brain surgery, or in good health (not recorded which).

Many counts were recorded for this clonotype. The chain is built from TRBV7-9 and TRBJ2-7, with TRBD2 matching 11 bases. V lost 4 bases and J lost 4; bases outside the gene matches: 6. The germline CDR1 and CDR2 sequences are SEHNR and FQNEAQ (reference sequence). The CDR3 spans 15 residues. DNA of the CDR3: TGTGCCAGCAGCTACTTAGCGGGGGGGAGTTACGAGCAGTACGTC. Its protein product is CASSYLAGGSYEQYV.

This clonotype occurred many times. The CDR3 DNA follows: TGTGCCAGCAGCCAAGATTGGCTAGTTACAGATACGCAGTATTTT. Its translation is CASSQDWLVTDTQYF. The chain recombines TRBV3-1 with TRBJ2-3; D gene ambiguous. Germline CDR1 and CDR2: LGHDT and YNNKEL (reference sequence). The ends were cut back, 0 bases at V and 3 bases at J, with 10 bases in the middle. The CDR3 is made up of 15 amino acids.

This clonotype has a count of ten or more. The chain combines TRBV7-2 with TRBJ2-3, with D perhaps TRBD2 (6 bases). Trimming cost V 5 bases and J 2 bases, with 14 bases left between them. Germline V CDR1 and CDR2: SGHTA, FQGNSA. The CDR3 extends over 15 amino acids. The CDR3 DNA follows: TGTGCCAGCAGCCCCGTCGGAGGGGCCACAGATACGCAGTATTTT. It yields the protein CASSPVGGATDTQYF.

There are many counts of this clonotype. This sequence joins TRBV5-1 and TRBJ2-3; no firm D call. Trimming left V 3 bases short and J 4 bases short, with 9 bases between. CDR1 is SGHRS, CDR2 YFSETQ, per germline. The CDR3 has 13 residues. The CDR3, as DNA: TGCGCCAGCAGCTACCCGGGCTCAGATACGCAGTATTTT. This sequence encodes CASSYPGSDTQYF.

The rearrangement joins TRBV6-4 to TRBJ1-1; D is ambiguous. Trimming stripped 6 bases from V and 11 bases from J, with 19 bases between. This CDR3 comprises 13 residues. Germline V gives CDR1 MRHNA, CDR2 SNTAGT. CDR3 in amino acids: CASSRVSGTKAFF. CDR3 sequence (DNA): TGTGCCAGCAGCAGAGTAAGCGGCACTAAGGCTTTCTTT.

V is TRBV20-1 and J is TRBJ2-5; perhaps TRBD1 as D (6 bases). CDR1 is DFQATT and CDR2 is SNEGSKA in the germline V gene (reference sequence). The CDR3 has 15 amino acids. The V end was cut by 6 bases, the J end by 5 bases, with 22 bases between. The CDR3 nucleotides read TGCAGTGCCAGCACCTTGGGGACACGTCCGGAGACCCAGTACTTC. Translating it yields CSASTLGTRPETQYF.

The sample holds a few counts of this clonotype. The genes are TRBV7-2 and TRBJ2-7; 14 nucleotides line up with TRBD2. V trimming: 5 bases; J trimming: 8 bases; junction bases outside the gene matches: 11. Germline V lookup: CDR1 SGHTA, CDR2 FQGNSA. This CDR3 has 16 residues. CDR3 sequence: CASSPQGTSGGPKQYF. CDR3 DNA: TGTGCCAGCAGCCCCCAGGGGACTAGCGGGGGCCCAAAGCAGTACTTC.

This clonotype was observed at least ten times. The chain couples TRBV28 to TRBJ2-1; no clear D gene. V gave up 5 bases and J gave up 9 bases, with 11 bases separating them. This CDR3 has 12 residues. Germline CDR1 reads MDHEN; CDR2 reads SYDVKM. The CDR3 nucleotides read TGTGCCAGCAGTCGGCTATCCGGTGAGCAGTTCTTC. Encoded protein: CASSRLSGEQFF.

To note about this clonotype: A much larger clone lies one base from this, so it may be a read error. The genes are TRBV29-1 and TRBJ1-1; the D gene is possibly TRBD1 (6 bases). The CDR3 is 13 residues long. The germline V gene has CDR1 SQVTM and CDR2 ANQGSEA. The CDR3 loop is CSFVRQAHTGAFF. CDR3 coding DNA: TGCAGCTTCGTACGACAGGCCCACACTGGAGCTTTCTTT.

This clonotype has at least ten counts. The genes are TRBV6-1 and TRBJ2-7; tentatively, D is TRBD1 or TRBD2 (5 bases each). Trimming removed 7 bases from V and 7 bases from J, with 11 bases in between. CDR1 is MNHNS, CDR2 SASEGT, per germline. The CDR3 length is 11 residues. CDR3 residues: CASTGWGEQYF. Here the CDR3 DNA reads TGTGCCAGCACCGGGTGGGGGGAGCAGTACTTC.

This clonotype was recorded many times. This chain joins TRBV20-1 and TRBJ2-7; 9 bases are shared with TRBD2. J was trimmed by 1 base and V by 5 bases; bases with no gene match: 12. CDR3 size: 16 residues. Germline CDR1 and CDR2: DFQATT and SNEGSKA (reference sequence). CDR3 sequence (DNA): TGCAGTGCTGGAGGTCCAGCGGGAGGCCAATCCTACGAGCAGTACTTC. Protein sequence: CSAGGPAGGQSYEQYF.

This clonotype was counted a single time. J is TRBJ2-5 and V is TRBV19; D is ambiguous. This CDR3 is 12 amino acids long. CDR1 is LNHDA, CDR2 SQIVND, per germline (reference sequence). Trimming shortened V by 5 bases and J by 6 bases, and 10 bases separated the two germline ends. The CDR3 DNA follows: TGTGCCAGTAGTTCCGTACGAAAGACCCAGTACTTC. This encodes CASSSVRKTQYF.

The CDR3 nucleotides are TGCAGTGCTAGCTGCGGGATTATAATGTCAGATACGCAGTATTTT. It encodes CSASCGIIMSDTQYF. V gene TRBV20-1 combines with J gene TRBJ2-3; a possible D gene is TRBD2 (6 bases). Trimming removed 3 bases at V and 4 bases at J, with 17 bases between. CDR3 length: 15 amino acids. CDR1 and CDR2 from the germline V gene are DFQATT and SNEGSKA (reference sequence).

This clonotype occurred many times. For the CDR3, the DNA is TGTGCCACCAGCCCCCGGGGACTAGCGGGTGCCCAGTACTTC. It specifies CATSPRGLAGAQYF. J is TRBJ2-5 and V is TRBV15; 12 nucleotides match TRBD2. The CDR3 extends over 14 amino acids. V lost 5 bases and J lost 9; bases outside the gene matches: 7. Germline CDR1 LNHNV, CDR2 YYDKDF (reference sequence).

This clonotype was detected a few times. This chain links TRBV10-3 with TRBJ2-1, with 13 bases that match TRBD2. Per germline, CDR1 ENHRY and CDR2 SYGVKD. Germline trimming cut 10 bases from V and 7 bases from J; bases unmatched to any gene: 10. The CDR3 spans 15 residues. This chain's CDR3 is CATRLAGGRGNEQFF. The CDR3 DNA reads as TGTGCCACCCGACTAGCGGGGGGCAGGGGAAATGAGCAGTTCTTC.

The chain combines TRBV30 with TRBJ1-1; possible D gene TRBD1, 5 bases. Trimming shortened V by 5 bases and J by 4 bases, and 11 bases separated the two germline ends. Germline values: CDR1 GTSNPN, CDR2 SVGIG (reference sequence). The CDR3 spans 12 residues. CDR3 DNA: TGTGCCTGGTCTCCAGGGCTCACTGAAGCTTTCTTT. Its translation is CAWSPGLTEAFF.

The rearrangement links TRBV14 to TRBJ1-1, with unresolved D. The CDR3 has 20 residues. Germline CDR1 reads SGHDN; CDR2 reads FVKESK. With 5 bases removed from V and 1 base from J, the gap between germline ends came to 29 bases. Written as DNA, the CDR3 is TGTGCCAGCAGCTTGTCGTACGCTCTAATCTCCGGACTGGCGAACACTGAAGCTTTCTTT. Its protein is CASSLSYALISGLANTEAFF.

V and J are TRBV12-5 and TRBJ2-6; the D is unclear. V lost 1 base and J lost 0, with 4 bases in between. CDR3 length equals 15 residues. Germline V lookup: CDR1 LGHNT, CDR2 FRNRAP. The CDR3 DNA follows: TGTGCTAGTGGTTTGGGCATCTCTGGGGCCAACGTCCTGACTTTC. Its translation: CASGLGISGANVLTF. Filled out from reference TRBV12-5 and TRBJ2-6, the complete variable domain reads DARVTQTPRHKVTEMGQEVTMRCQPILGHNTVFWYRQTMMQGLELLAYFRNRAPLDDSGMPKDRFSAEMPDATLATLKIQPSEPRDSAVYFCASGLGISGANVLTFGAGSRLTVL.

This clonotype was recorded many times. The chain recombines TRBV3-1 with TRBJ2-5, with 7 nucleotides matching TRBD2. Germline CDR1 LGHDT, CDR2 YNNKEL (reference sequence). The CDR3 is made up of 16 amino acids. V shed 1 base, J shed 5 bases, and the junction held 10 bases outside the gene matches. CDR3 sequence (DNA): TGTGCCAGCAGCCAAGGAAGCGGGGAAATTGGGGAGACCCAGTACTTC. Amino acid sequence: CASSQGSGEIGETQYF.

There are many counts of this clonotype. This chain connects TRBV5-1 to TRBJ1-1, with D tentatively TRBD1 (5 bases). Trimming pared 1 base from V and 1 base from J, leaving 8 bases between. The CDR3 has 14 residues. Germline V gene data show CDR1 as SGHRS and CDR2 as YFSETQ. Here the CDR3 reads CASSLIGANTEAFF. The CDR3 DNA sequence: TGCGCCAGCAGCTTGATAGGGGCGAACACTGAAGCTTTCTTT.

This clonotype was counted at least ten times. This rearrangement joins TRBV15 to TRBJ2-5, with a possible D match to TRBD2 (6 bases). The CDR3 is 13 residues long. V lost 8 bases, J lost 2 bases, and 12 bases lay in between. The germline gives CDR1 LNHNV, CDR2 YYDKDF (reference sequence). The CDR3 DNA is TGTGCCACCTCTCGCCGGGAGCAAGAGACCCAGTACTTC. It encodes CATSRREQETQYF.